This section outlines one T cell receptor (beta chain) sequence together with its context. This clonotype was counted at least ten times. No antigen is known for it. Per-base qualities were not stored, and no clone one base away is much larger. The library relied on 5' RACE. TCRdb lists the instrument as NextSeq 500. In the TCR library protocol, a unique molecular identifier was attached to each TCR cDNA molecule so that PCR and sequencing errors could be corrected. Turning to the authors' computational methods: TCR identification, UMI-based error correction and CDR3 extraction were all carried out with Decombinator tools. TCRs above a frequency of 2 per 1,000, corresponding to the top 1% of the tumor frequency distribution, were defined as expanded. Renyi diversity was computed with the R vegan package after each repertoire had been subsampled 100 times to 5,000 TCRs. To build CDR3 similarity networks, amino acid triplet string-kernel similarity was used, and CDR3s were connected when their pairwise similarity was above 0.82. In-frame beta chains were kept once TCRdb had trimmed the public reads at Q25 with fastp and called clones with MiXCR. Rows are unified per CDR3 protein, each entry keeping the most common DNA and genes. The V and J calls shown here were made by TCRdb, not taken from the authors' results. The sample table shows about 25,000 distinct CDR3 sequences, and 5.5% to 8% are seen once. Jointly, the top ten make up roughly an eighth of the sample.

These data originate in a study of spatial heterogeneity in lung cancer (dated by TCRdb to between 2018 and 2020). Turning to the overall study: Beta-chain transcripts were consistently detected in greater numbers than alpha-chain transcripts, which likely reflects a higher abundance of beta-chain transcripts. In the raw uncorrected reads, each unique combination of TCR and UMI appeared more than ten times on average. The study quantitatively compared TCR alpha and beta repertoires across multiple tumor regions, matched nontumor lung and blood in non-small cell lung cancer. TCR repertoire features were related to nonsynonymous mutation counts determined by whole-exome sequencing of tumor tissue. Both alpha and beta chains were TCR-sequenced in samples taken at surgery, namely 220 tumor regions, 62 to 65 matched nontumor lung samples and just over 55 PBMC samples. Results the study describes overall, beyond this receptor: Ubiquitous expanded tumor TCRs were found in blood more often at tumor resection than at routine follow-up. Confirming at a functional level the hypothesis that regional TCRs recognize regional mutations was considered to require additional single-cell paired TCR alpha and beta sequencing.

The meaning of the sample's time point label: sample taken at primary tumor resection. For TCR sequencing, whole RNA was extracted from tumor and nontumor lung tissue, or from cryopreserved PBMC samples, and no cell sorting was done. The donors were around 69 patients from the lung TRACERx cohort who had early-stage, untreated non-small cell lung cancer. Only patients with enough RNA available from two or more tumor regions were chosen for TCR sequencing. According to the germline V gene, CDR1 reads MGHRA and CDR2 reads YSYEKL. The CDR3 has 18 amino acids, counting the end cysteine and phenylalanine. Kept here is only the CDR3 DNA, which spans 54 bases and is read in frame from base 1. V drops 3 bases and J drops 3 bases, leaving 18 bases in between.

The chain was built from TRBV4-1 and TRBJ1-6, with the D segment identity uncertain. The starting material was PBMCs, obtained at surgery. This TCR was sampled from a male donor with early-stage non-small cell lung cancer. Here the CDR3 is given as CASSQSGGRDFYNSPLHF. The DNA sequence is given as TGCGCCAGCAGCCAGTCCGGAGGACGGGATTTCTATAATTCACCCCTCCACTTT.